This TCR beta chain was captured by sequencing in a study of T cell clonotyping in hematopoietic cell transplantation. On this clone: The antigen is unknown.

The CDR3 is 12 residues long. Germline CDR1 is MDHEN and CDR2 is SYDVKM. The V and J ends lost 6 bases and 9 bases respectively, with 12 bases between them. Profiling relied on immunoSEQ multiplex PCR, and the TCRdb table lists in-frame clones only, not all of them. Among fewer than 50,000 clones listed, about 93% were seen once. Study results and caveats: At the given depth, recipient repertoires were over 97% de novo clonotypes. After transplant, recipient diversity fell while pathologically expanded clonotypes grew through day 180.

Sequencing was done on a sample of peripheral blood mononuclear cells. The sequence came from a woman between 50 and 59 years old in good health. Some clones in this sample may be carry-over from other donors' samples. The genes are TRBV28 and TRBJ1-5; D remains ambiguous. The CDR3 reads CASSQDALPQHF. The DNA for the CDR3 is TGTGCCAGCAGCCAGGACGCTCTGCCCCAGCATTTT.